This TCR beta chain was identified during a study of cytomegalovirus exposure and HLA in healthy donors. The CDR3 contains 12 residues. With 9 bases removed from V and 5 bases from J, the gap between germline ends came to 15 bases. Germline loops: CDR1 SGHNT, CDR2 YYREEE (reference sequence). Overall study findings and caveats: High specificity and sensitivity for cytomegalovirus status were reported for the classifier. Researchers reported in a later analysis that a missense DCLRE1C variant was tied to TCR beta V- and J-gene trimming.

Primers included in the PCR were 60 Vbeta and 13 Jbeta primers. TCRdb's copy holds only in-frame clones and misses some; the assay was immunoSEQ multiplex PCR. This sample carries 100,000 to 150,000 clones, 80% to 90% of them seen once, and the ten largest clones take 1.1%. Comment on this clone: What it recognizes is unknown.

The V and J genes are TRBV5-4 and TRBJ2-7; D perhaps matches TRBD1 (6 bases). Sequences were obtained from PBMCs. This receptor was taken from a woman between 25 and 40 years old in good health and CMV-seronegative. CDR3 loop: CATQGFEDEQYF. CDR3 nucleotides: TGTGCCACACAGGGATTTGAGGACGAGCAGTACTTC.